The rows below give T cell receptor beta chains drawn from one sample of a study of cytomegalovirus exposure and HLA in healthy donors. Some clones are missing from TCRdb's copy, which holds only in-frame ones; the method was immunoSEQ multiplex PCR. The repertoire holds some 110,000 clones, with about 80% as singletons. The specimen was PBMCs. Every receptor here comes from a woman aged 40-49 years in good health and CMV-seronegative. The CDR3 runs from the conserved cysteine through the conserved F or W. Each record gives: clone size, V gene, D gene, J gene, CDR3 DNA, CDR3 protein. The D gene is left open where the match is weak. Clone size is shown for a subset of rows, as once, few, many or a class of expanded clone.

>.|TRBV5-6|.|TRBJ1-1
TGTGCCAGCAGCTTTAATACGGACTACACTGAAGCTTTCTTT
CASSFNTDYTEAFF
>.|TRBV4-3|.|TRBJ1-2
TGCGCCAGCAGCCAAAATTCGGGGGTCTTCTATGGCTACACCTTC
CASSQNSGVFYGYTF
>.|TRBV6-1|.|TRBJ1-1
TGTGCCAGCACGGCAGACACCATGAACACTGAAGCTTTCTTT
CASTADTMNTEAFF
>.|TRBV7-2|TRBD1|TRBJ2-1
TGTGCCAGCAGCTTAGATGGGACAGGGCCCTACAATGAGCAGTTCTTC
CASSLDGTGPYNEQFF
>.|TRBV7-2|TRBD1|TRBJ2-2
TGTGCCAGCAGCTTAGGAGGGACAGGGAGCGGGGAGCTGTTTTTT
CASSLGGTGSGELFF
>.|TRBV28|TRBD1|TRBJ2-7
TGTGCCAGCAGTTGGGACAGGATCAGCTACGAGCAGTACTTC
CASSWDRISYEQYF
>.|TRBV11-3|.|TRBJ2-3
TGTGCCAGCAGCCCGAAGTTAACTAGCACAGATACGCAGTATTTT
CASSPKLTSTDTQYF
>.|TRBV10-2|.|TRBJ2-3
TGCGCCAGCGCCTTGGACTACCTGGTGACAGATACGCAGTATTTT
CASALDYLVTDTQYF
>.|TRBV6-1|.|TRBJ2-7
TGTGCCAGCAACCTTATAGCGGCTTACGAGCAGTACTTC
CASNLIAAYEQYF
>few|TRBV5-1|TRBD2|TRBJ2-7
TGCGCCAGCAGCTTGGCGTACGCGGGAGGGCCCTCGGACGAGCAGTACTTC
CASSLAYAGGPSDEQYF
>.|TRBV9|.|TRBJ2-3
TGTGCCAGCAGCGCGTTGGGCAGTATCACAGATACGCAGTATTTT
CASSALGSITDTQYF
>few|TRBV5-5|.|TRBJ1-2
TGTGCCAGCAGCTTTGGAGCCCAGAGACAGGAGCCGAATGGCTACACCTTC
CASSFGAQRQEPNGYTF
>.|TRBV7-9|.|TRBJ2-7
TGTTCCAGCAGCCTCAATACCGGGACATTGAAGGACGAGCAGTACTTC
CSSSLNTGTLKDEQYF
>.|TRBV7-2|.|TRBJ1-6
TGTGCCAGCAGCCCGGGAGCAGGAGCCTCACCCCTCCACTTT
CASSPGAGASPLHF
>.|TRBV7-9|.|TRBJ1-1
TGTTCCAGCAGCTCCGGACATCCTGAAGCTTTCTTT
CSSSSGHPEAFF
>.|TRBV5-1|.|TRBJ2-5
TGCGCCAGCAGCTTGGCCGGACAGCAAGAGACCCAGTACTTC
CASSLAGQQETQYF
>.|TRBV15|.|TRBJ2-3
TGTGCCACCAGCAGAGACTACAGCGGAGGGAGCACAGATACGCAGTATTTT
CATSRDYSGGSTDTQYF
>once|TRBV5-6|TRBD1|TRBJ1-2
TGTGCCAGCAGCTCCGGGACAGGGAGAAACTATGGCTACACCTTC
CASSSGTGRNYGYTF
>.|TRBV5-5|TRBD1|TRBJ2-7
TGTGCCAGCAGCTTACAGGGGTACGAGCAGTACTTC
CASSLQGYEQYF
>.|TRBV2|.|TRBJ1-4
TGTGCCAGCAGTGCTGAGGGACTCAGTGAAAAACTGTTTTTT
CASSAEGLSEKLFF
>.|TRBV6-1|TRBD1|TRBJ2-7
TGTGCCAGTCTCGAACCCGGGACAGGGGTTCCCGAGCAGTACTTC
CASLEPGTGVPEQYF
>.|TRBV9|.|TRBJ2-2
TGTGCCAGCAGCGCCTACTCCCGGACCGGGGAGCTGTTTTTT
CASSAYSRTGELFF
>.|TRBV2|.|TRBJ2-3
TGTGCCAGCTCGGGACAACTAACAGATACGCAGTATTTT
CASSGQLTDTQYF
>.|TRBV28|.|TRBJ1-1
TGTGCCAGCAGCACACCACCCCCTCAGGGGAACACTGAAGCTTTCTTT
CASSTPPPQGNTEAFF
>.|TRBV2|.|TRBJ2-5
TGTGCCACCGGGGTGATGAGGGCAGAGACCCAGTACTTC
CATGVMRAETQYF
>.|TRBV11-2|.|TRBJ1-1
TGTGCCAGCAGCGCGGGGGGGTGGGCCACTGAAGCTTTCTTT
CASSAGGWATEAFF
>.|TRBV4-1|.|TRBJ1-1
TGCGCCAGCAGCCAAGGGGACATGAACACTGAAGCTTTCTTT
CASSQGDMNTEAFF
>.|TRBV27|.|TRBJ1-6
TGTGCCAGCAGTTTATCGGGAGGATCACCCCTCCACTTT
CASSLSGGSPLHF
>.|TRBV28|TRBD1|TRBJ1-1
TGTGCCAGCAGTCCGATAGGATCACAGGGGGCAGGAGCTTTCTTT
CASSPIGSQGAGAFF
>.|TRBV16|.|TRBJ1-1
TGTGCCAGCAGCCAATCGAGGATTGGTGAAGCTTTCTTT
CASSQSRIGEAFF
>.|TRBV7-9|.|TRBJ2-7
TGTGCCAGTAGCGAGATGAGCTCCTACGAGCAGTACTTC
CASSEMSSYEQYF
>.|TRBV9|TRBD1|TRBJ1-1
TGTGCCAGCAGCGCCCACCTGATACAGGGGGGGACTGAAGCTTTCTTT
CASSAHLIQGGTEAFF
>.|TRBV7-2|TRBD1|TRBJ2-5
TGTGCCAGCAGTATCCCAGGGGGTTTAGAGACCCAGTACTTC
CASSIPGGLETQYF
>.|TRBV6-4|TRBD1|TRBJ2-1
TGTGCCAGCAGTAGACAGGGCTACAATGAGCAGTTCTTC
CASSRQGYNEQFF
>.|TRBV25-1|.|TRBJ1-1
TGTGCCAGCAGTGGTGGACAGAAGGGGGACACTGAAGCTTTCTTT
CASSGGQKGDTEAFF
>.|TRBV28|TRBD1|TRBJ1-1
TGTGCCAGCAGCTCCCCTAGATGGGACAGGGGTCGAACTGAAGCTTTCTTT
CASSSPRWDRGRTEAFF
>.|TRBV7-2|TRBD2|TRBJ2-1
TGTGCCAGCAGCTTAGGTAGGAGCGGGAGGGACGGGAATGAGCAGTTCTTC
CASSLGRSGRDGNEQFF
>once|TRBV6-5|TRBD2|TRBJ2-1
TGTGCCAGCAGGGAAGCGGGAGGGAAAAATGAGCAGTTCTTC
CASREAGGKNEQFF
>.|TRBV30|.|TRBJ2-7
TGTGCCTGGAGCTACCCGGGAGATTACGAGCAGTACTTC
CAWSYPGDYEQYF
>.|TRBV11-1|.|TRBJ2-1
TGTGCCAGCAGCTTGGAGACTAGCTCCTACAATGAGCAGTTCTTC
CASSLETSSYNEQFF
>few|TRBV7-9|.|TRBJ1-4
TGTGCCAGCAGCCCACCTACCGGAGTAACTAATGAAAAACTGTTTTTT
CASSPPTGVTNEKLFF
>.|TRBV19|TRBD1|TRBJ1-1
TGTGCCAGTAGTGCGCACAGGGGCTGGACTGAAGCTTTCTTT
CASSAHRGWTEAFF